This TCR beta chain is drawn from a study of blood T cell repertoires in COVID-19. Overall study context: Sites across the United States, Italy and Spain contributed samples from acute and convalescent COVID-19. From T cells, B-cell-depleted T cells, or PBMCs came the material, which was cDNA or gDNA.

In the original analysis: How many nucleated cells were present was estimated from reference gene primer amplification. Profiled with immunoSEQ multiplex PCR; TCRdb holds only in-frame clones, not every one. V and J calls and clone size are given by that table; D and trimming were obtained from the DNA. Among 80,000 to 90,000 clones listed, around nine tenths were seen once. This clone has only a few counts. V was clipped by 5 bases and J by 0 bases; unmatched bases: 6. The CDR3 loop spans 14 amino acids. Germline V CDR1 and CDR2: SQVTM, ANQGSEA. This receptor was obtained from a man between 40 and 49 years old with acute or convalescent COVID-19. Sequences were obtained from peripheral blood. The gene calls are TRBV29-1 and TRBJ1-1, with 7 bases that match TRBD1. CDR3 sequence: CSVCTTGMNTEAFF. CDR3 DNA sequence: TGCAGCGTTTGTACGACAGGGATGAACACTGAAGCTTTCTTT.